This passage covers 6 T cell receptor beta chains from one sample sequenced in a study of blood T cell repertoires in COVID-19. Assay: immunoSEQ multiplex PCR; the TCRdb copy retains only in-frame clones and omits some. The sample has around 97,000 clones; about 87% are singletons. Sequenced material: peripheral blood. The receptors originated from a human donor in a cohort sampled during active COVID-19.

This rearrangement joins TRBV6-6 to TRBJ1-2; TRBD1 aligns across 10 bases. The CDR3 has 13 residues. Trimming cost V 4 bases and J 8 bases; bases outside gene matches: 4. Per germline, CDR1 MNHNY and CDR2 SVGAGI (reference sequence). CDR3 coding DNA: TGTGCCAGCAGTTCCGACAGGGGGCGAGGCTACACCTTC. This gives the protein CASSSDRGRGYTF.

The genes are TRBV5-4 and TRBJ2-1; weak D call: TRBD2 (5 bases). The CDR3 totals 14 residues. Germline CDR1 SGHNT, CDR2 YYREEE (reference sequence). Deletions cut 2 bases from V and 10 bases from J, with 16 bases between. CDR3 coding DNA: TGTGCCAGCAGCTTTACTGGACTGGTTGGGGAGCAGTTCTTC. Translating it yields CASSFTGLVGEQFF. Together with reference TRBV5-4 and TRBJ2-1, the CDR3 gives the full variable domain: ETGVTQSPTHLIKTRGQQVTLRCSSQSGHNTVSWYQQALGQGPQFIFQYYREEENGRGNFPPRFSGLQFPNYSSELNVNALELDDSALYLCASSFTGLVGEQFFGPGTRLTVL.

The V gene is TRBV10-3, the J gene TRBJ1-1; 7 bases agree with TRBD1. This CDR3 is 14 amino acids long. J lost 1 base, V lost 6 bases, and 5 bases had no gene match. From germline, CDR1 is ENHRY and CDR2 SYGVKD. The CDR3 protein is CAISDRVQNTEAFF. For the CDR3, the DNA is TGTGCCATCAGCGACAGGGTCCAGAACACTGAAGCTTTCTTT.

CDR3 sequence: CASSLAWGSNYGYTF. For the CDR3, the DNA is TGTGCCAGCAGCTTAGCTTGGGGCAGTAACTATGGCTACACCTTC. The chain couples TRBV7-2 to TRBJ1-2, with a weak D call TRBD1 (5 bases). CDR1 is SGHTA, CDR2 FQGNSA, per germline. The V and J ends lost 0 bases and 1 base respectively, with 9 bases between them. There are 15 residues in the CDR3.

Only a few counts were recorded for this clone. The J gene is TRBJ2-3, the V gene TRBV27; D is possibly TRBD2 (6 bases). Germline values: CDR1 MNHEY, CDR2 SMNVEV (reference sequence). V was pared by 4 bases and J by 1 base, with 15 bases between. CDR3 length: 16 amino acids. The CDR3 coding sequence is TGTGCCAGCAGTTCCCTCCGGGAGACAGGCACAGATACGCAGTATTTT. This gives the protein CASSSLRETGTDTQYF.

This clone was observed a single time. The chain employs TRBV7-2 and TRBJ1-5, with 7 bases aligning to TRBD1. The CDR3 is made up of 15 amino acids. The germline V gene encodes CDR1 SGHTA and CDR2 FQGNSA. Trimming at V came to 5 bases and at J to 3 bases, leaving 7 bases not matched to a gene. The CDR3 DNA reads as TGTGCCAGCAGCGTTTTAAGGGGGCCCAATCAGCCCCAGCATTTT. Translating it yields CASSVLRGPNQPQHF.